The entry below describes one T cell receptor beta chain. Its antigen is undetermined. The data were obtained in a study of radiation and T cells in renal cell carcinoma. Study-level results: No pretreatment tumor biopsies were available for baseline clonotypes.

As to time point: blood 2 weeks post-SBRT. Treatment given: 15 Gy SBRT to primary tumor, nephrectomy 4 weeks later. Only in-frame clones appear in the TCRdb table, and some are missing; sequencing was by immunoSEQ multiplex PCR. Of about 130,000 clones in the sample, about 81% were seen once. Germline V gene data show CDR1 as MNHEY and CDR2 as SVGAGI. The CDR3 runs 13 residues. The V end lost 6 bases, the J end lost 7 bases, and 13 bases lay between the germline ends. This sequence joins TRBV6-5 and TRBJ2-1; perhaps D is TRBD1 or TRBD2 (5 bases each). This TCR was recovered from a man aged 45-60 years with renal cell carcinoma. Sequences were derived from blood, sampled from a patient whose treatment included radiotherapy and nephrectomy. CDR3 residues: CASSGRERNEQFF. DNA for the CDR3: TGTGCCAGCAGCGGCAGGGAGAGGAATGAGCAGTTCTTC.